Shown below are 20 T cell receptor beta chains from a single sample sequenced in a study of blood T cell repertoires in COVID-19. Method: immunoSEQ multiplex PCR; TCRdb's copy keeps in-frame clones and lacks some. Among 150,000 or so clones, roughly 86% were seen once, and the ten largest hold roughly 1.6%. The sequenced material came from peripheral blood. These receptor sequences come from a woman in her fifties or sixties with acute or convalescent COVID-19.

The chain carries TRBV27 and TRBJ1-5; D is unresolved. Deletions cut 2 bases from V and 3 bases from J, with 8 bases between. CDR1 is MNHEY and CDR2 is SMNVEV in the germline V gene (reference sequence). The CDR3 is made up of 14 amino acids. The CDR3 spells CASSLTGANQPQHF. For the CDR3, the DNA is TGTGCCAGCAGTTTAACGGGTGCCAATCAGCCCCAGCATTTT.

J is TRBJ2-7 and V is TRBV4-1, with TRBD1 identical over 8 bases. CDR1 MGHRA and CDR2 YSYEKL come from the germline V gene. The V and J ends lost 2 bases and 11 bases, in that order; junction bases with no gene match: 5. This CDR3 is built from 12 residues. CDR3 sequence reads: CASSQSRTGKYF. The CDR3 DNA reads TGCGCCAGCAGCCAAAGTAGGACAGGGAAGTACTTC.

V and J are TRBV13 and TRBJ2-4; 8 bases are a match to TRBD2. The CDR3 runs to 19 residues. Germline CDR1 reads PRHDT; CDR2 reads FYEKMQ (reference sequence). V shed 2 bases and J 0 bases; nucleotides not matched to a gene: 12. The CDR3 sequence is CASSLITGGRGVAKNIQYF. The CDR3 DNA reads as TGTGCCAGCAGCTTAATTACTGGAGGGCGGGGGGTAGCCAAAAACATTCAGTACTTC.

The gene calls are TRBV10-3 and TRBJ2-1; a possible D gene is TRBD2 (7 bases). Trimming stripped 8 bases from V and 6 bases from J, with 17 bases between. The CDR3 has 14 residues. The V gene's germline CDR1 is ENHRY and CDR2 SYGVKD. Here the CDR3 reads CAISGGGAGNEQFF. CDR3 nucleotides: TGTGCCATCTCTGGGGGGGGCGCAGGCAATGAGCAGTTCTTC.

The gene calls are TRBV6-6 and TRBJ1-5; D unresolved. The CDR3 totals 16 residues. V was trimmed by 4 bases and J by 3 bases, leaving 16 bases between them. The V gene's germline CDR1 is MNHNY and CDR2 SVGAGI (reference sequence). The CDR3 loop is CASSSPVGRTNQPQHF. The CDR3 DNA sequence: TGTGCCAGCAGTTCCCCCGTAGGGAGAACCAATCAGCCCCAGCATTTT.

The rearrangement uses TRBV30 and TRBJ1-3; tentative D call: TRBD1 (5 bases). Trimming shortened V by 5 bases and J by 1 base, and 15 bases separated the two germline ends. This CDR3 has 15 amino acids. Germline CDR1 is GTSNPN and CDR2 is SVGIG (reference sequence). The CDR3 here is CAWGRVVGSGNTIYF. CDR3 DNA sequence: TGTGCCTGGGGCAGGGTTGTGGGATCTGGAAACACCATATATTTT.

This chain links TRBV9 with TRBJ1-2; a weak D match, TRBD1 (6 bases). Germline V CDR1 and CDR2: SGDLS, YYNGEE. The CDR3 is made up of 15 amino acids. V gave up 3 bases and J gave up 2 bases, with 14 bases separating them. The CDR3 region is CASSEGTYLNYGYTF. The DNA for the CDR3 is TGTGCCAGCAGCGAGGGGACATATTTAAACTATGGCTACACCTTC.

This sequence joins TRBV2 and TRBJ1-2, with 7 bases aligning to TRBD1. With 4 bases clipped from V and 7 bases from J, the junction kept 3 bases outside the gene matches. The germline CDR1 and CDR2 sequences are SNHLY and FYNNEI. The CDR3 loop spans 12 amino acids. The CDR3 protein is CASSVTGLGYTF. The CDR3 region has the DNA TGTGCCAGCAGTGTGACAGGGCTTGGCTACACCTTC.

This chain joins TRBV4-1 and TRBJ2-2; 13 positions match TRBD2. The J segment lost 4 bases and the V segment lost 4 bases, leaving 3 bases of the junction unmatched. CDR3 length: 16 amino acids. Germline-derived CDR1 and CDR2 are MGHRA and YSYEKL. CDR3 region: CASSPTSGGRTGELFF. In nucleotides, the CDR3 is TGCGCCAGCAGCCCGACTAGCGGGGGGCGCACCGGGGAGCTGTTTTTT.

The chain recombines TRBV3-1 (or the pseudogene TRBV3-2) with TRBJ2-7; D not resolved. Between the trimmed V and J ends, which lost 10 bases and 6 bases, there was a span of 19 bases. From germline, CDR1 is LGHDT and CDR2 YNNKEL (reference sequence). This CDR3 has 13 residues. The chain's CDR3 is CATDAPGMREQYF. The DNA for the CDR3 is TGTGCCACCGACGCACCGGGTATGCGCGAGCAGTACTTC.

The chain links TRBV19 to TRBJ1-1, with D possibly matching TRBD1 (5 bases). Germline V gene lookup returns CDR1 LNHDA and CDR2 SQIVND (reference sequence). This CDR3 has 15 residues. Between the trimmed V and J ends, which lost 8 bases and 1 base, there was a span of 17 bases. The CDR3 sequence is CASPLLRTRNTEAFF. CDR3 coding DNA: TGTGCCAGTCCACTTCTAAGGACAAGGAACACTGAAGCTTTCTTT.

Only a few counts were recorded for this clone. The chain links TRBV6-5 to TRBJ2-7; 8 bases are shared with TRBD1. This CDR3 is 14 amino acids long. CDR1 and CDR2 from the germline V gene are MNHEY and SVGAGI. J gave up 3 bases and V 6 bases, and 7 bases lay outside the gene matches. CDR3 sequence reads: CASSMDRAFYEQYF. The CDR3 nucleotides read TGTGCCAGCAGCATGGACAGGGCCTTCTACGAGCAGTACTTC.

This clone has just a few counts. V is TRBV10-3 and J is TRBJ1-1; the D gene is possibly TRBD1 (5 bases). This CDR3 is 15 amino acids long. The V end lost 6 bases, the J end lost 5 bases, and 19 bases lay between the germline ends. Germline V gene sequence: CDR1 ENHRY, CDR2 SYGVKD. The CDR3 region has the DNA TGTGCCATCAGGGGCAGAGCGGGGCTGGGAACTGAAGCTTTCTTT. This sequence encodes CAIRGRAGLGTEAFF.

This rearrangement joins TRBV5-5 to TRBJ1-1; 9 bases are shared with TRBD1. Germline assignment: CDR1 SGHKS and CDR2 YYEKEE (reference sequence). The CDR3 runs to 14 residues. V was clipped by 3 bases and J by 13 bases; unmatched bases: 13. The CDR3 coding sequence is TGTGCCAGCAGCTCCGCAACACAGGGGGCATTTTTTTTCTTT. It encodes CASSSATQGAFFFF.

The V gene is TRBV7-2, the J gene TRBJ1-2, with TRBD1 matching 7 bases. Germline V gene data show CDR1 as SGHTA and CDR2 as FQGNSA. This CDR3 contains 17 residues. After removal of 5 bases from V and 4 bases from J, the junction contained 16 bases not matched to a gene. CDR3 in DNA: TGTGCCAGCAGCCCTGCCGGGACAGCTAAATTTTCCTATGGCTACACCTTC. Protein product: CASSPAGTAKFSYGYTF.

CDR3 nucleotide sequence: TGTGCCAGCTCACCGACTAGCGGGGAAGGGGAGCAGTTCTTC. Residues: CASSPTSGEGEQFF. The chain joins TRBV18 to TRBJ2-1, with 11 positions matching TRBD2. Germline trimming cut 3 bases from V and 10 bases from J; bases unmatched to any gene: 5. The CDR3 is 14 amino acids. The V gene's germline CDR1 is KGHSH and CDR2 LQKENI.

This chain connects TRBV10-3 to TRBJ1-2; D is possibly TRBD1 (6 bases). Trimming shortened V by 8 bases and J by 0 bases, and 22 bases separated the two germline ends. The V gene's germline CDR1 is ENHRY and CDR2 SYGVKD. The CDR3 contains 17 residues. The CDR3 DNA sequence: TGTGCCATCTCAAGGGGGGGAGATTGGACGTCTAACTATGGCTACACCTTC. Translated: CAISRGGDWTSNYGYTF.

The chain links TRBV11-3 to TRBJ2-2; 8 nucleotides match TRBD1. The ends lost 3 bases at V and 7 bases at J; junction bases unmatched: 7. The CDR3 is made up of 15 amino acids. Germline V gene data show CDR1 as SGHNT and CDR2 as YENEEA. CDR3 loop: CASSFGQGLGGELFF. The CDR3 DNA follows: TGTGCCAGCAGCTTTGGACAGGGACTGGGCGGGGAGCTGTTTTTT.

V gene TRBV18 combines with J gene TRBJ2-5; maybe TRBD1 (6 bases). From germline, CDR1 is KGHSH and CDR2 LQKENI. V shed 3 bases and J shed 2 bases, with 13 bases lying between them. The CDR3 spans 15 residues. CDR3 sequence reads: CASSPGQGLQETQYF. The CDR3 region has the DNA TGTGCCAGCTCACCGGGCCAGGGGCTACAAGAGACCCAGTACTTC.

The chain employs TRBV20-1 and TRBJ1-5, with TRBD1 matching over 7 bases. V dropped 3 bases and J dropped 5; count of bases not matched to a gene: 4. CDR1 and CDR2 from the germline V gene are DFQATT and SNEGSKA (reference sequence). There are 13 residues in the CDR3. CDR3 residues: CSASRQGYQPQHF. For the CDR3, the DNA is TGCAGTGCTAGTCGACAGGGCTATCAGCCCCAGCATTTT.